The TCR beta chain described here comes from a study of cytomegalovirus exposure and HLA in healthy donors. Study background: When 300 to 500 donors were genotyped, about 80% of them were found to fall in the Caucasian-associated ancestry cluster.

PCR was performed using 60 Vbeta and 13 Jbeta primers. TCRdb keeps only in-frame clones here, not all; method: immunoSEQ multiplex PCR. This sample has about 160,000 clones, with roughly 87% found just once. General study results and limits: Across donors, sequencing depth was assumed by presence/absence analyses to be roughly uniform. Accurate prediction of HLA-A and HLA-B alleles (for most subjects) was reportedly achieved from TCR beta sequences.

The count of this clone is one. Its antigen is unidentified. Trimming took 2 bases from V and 7 from J; bases not matched to a gene: 9. CDR1 MNHEY and CDR2 SMNVEV come from the germline V gene (reference sequence). This CDR3 contains 16 residues. This clonotype originated in a girl aged 5-17 years in good health and CMV-seropositive. The rearrangement uses TRBV27 and TRBJ2-1, with 9 bases matching TRBD1. The sequencing input was PBMCs. CDR3 loop: CASSLSPGQGENEQFF. In DNA form, the CDR3 reads TGTGCCAGCAGTTTAAGCCCGGGACAGGGAGAAAATGAGCAGTTCTTC.